This T cell receptor (beta chain) emerged from a study of CD8 T cells in ankylosing spondylitis. In TCRdb, the 5' RACE reads were re-called with MiXCR into one record per CDR3 protein. Of a few hundred thousand distinct CDR3 sequences listed, about 10% are singletons. The sample holds many counts of this clonotype. The CDR3 length is 15 residues. CDR1 and CDR2 from the germline V gene are WSHSY and SAAADI. Trimming cost V 6 bases and J 3 bases, with 16 bases left between them. V gene TRBV10-2 combines with J gene TRBJ2-3; D is perhaps TRBD1 (8 bases). This clonotype was obtained from a male donor with ankylosing spondylitis or in good health (not recorded which). The sequenced material came from blood, either unsorted or a sorted T cell fraction (not recorded which). CDR3 sequence: CASSDRGGGTDTQYF. CDR3 coding DNA: TGCGCCAGCAGCGACAGGGGAGGGGGGACAGATACGCAGTATTTT.